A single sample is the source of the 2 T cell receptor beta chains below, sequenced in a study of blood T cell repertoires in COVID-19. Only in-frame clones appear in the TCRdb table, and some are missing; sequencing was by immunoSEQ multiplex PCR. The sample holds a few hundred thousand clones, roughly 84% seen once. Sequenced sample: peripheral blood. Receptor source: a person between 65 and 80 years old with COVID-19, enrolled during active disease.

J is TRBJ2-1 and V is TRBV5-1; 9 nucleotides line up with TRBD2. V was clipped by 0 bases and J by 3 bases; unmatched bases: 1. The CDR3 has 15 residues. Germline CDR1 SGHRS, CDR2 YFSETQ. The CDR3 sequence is CASSLERGVYNEQFF. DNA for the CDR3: TGCGCCAGCAGCTTGGAGCGGGGGGTCTACAATGAGCAGTTCTTC.

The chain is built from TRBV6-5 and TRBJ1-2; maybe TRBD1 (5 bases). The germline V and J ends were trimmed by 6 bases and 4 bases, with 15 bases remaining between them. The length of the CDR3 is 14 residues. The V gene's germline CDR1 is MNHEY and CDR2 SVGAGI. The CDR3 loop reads CASSRDFEAYGYTF. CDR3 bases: TGTGCCAGCAGCCGGGACTTTGAGGCCTATGGCTACACCTTC.